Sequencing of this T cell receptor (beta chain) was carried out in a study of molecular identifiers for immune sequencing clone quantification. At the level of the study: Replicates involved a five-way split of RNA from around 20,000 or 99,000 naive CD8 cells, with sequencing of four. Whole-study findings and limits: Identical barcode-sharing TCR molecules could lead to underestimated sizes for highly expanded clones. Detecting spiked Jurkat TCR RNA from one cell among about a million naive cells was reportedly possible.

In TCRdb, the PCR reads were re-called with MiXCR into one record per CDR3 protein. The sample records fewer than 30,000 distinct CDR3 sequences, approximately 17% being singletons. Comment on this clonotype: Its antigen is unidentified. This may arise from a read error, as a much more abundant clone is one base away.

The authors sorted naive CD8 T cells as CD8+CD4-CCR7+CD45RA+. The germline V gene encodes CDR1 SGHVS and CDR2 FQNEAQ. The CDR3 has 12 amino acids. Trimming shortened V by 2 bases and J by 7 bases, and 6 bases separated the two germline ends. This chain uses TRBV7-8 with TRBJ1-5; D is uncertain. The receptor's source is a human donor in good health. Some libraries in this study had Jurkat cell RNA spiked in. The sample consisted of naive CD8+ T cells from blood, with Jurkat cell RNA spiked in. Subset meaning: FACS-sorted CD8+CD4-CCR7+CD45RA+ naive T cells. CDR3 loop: CASSLLPQPQHF. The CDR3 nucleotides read TGTGCCAGCAGCTTATTACCACAGCCCCAGCATTTT.